What follows are 20 T cell receptor beta chains derived from one specimen sequenced in a study of T-cell memory formation after mild COVID-19 (dated by TCRdb to the early 2020s). The method behind the library was 5' RACE. TCRdb records Illumina NovaSeq 6000 as the sequencer. In TCRdb, the public reads were trimmed at Q25 with fastp and aligned with MiXCR, with productive beta chains retained. Entries that share a CDR3 protein sequence are merged under the most common genes and DNA. In all, the sample holds 300,000 to 400,000 distinct CDR3 sequences, and more than 15% of those were seen once. The top ten clones comprise around 22% of the sample. Sequencing was performed on PBMCs or a T cell subset sorted from them (not recorded which). The receptors originated from a young man who had mild COVID-19 (a few samples of this study predate the infection). The sample titles of this study are shuffled in the database, so cell type and time point are left out; the donor was told from shared clones.

The chain links TRBV4-3 to TRBJ2-3; D is uncertain. Germline V gives CDR1 LGHNA, CDR2 YSLEER. This CDR3 region has 16 residues. Trimming took off 0 bases at V and 0 bases at J, with 10 bases between the two ends. CDR3 sequence: CASSQDTPVSTDTQYF. In nucleotides, the CDR3 is TGCGCCAGCAGCCAAGATACGCCAGTGAGCACAGATACGCAGTATTTT.

This chain connects TRBV7-2 to TRBJ2-5; 9 bases align to TRBD2. CDR1 and CDR2 from the germline V gene are SGHTA and FQGNSA. J gave up 4 bases and V 3 bases, and 9 bases lay outside the gene matches. The CDR3 is 16 residues long. This chain's CDR3 is CASSLGSAGGLETQYF. CDR3 nucleotide sequence: TGTGCCAGCAGCTTGGGGTCAGCGGGGGGTTTAGAGACCCAGTACTTC.

The chain is built from TRBV7-2 and TRBJ1-2, with D possibly being TRBD1 (6 bases). V gave up 5 bases and J gave up 3 bases, with 16 bases separating them. The CDR3 consists of 15 residues. Germline CDR1 and CDR2: SGHTA and FQGNSA. The CDR3 loop is CASSPRGGIDYGYTF. DNA for the CDR3: TGTGCCAGCAGCCCCCGAGGGGGTATCGACTATGGCTACACCTTC.

The genes are TRBV7-2 and TRBJ2-5, with 9 nucleotides matching TRBD1. The CDR3 runs 15 residues. Losses at the gene ends were 5 bases for V and 2 bases for J; bases not matched to a gene: 6. Germline assignment: CDR1 SGHTA and CDR2 FQGNSA. In DNA form, the CDR3 reads TGTGCCAGCAGCATCAACAGGGGGCCGCAAGAGACCCAGTACTTC. This codes for CASSINRGPQETQYF.

The V gene is TRBV29-1, the J gene TRBJ1-1; D is unclear. Germline V gene lookup returns CDR1 SQVTM and CDR2 ANQGSEA. Trimming removed 6 bases from V and 0 bases from J, with 11 bases in between. There are 13 residues in the CDR3. The CDR3 protein is CSVETKMNTEAFF. The DNA for the CDR3 is TGCAGCGTGGAAACAAAAATGAACACTGAAGCTTTCTTT.

The chain combines TRBV6-6 with TRBJ2-3; no reliable D call. CDR1 is MNHNY and CDR2 is SVGAGI in the germline V gene (reference sequence). This CDR3 region has 16 residues. Trimming pared 7 bases from V and 5 bases from J, leaving 22 bases between. CDR3 nucleotide sequence: TGTGCCAGCAACTTTAACAGACCCTCCCGGAGAGATACGCAGTATTTT. Translating it yields CASNFNRPSRRDTQYF.

The J gene is TRBJ2-7, the V gene TRBV14, with no clear D. V was clipped by 3 bases and J by 4 bases, with 7 bases between them. The CDR3 covers 12 residues. Germline V gene sequence: CDR1 SGHDN, CDR2 FVKESK. The CDR3, as DNA: TGTGCCAGCAGCCAGATTAATTACGAGCAGTACTTC. This gives the protein CASSQINYEQYF.

Only a few counts were recorded for this clonotype. The V gene is TRBV4-3, the J gene TRBJ2-1, with D perhaps TRBD2 (5 bases). This CDR3 has 12 residues. The germline V gene has CDR1 LGHNA and CDR2 YSLEER. The V end was cut by 3 bases, the J end by 12 bases, with 12 bases between. The CDR3 DNA sequence: TGCGCCAGCAGCCATCACTCCGGGGTGCAGTTCTTC. Its translation is CASSHHSGVQFF.

V gene TRBV6-6 combines with J gene TRBJ1-1; a possible D gene is TRBD1 (5 bases). Trimming took off 6 bases at V and 1 base at J, with 12 bases between the two ends. CDR3 length: 14 amino acids. Germline V lookup: CDR1 MNHNY, CDR2 SVGAGI (reference sequence). CDR3 nucleotides: TGTGCCAGCAGACCAGGGTGGGGGAACACTGAAGCTTTCTTT. Its protein product is CASRPGWGNTEAFF.

This clonotype was detected only once. This chain uses TRBV5-1 with TRBJ2-3, with 9 nucleotides matching TRBD2. Trimming cost V 4 bases and J 1 base; bases outside gene matches: 7. The CDR3 is 16 residues long. CDR1 SGHRS and CDR2 YFSETQ come from the germline V gene. Here the CDR3 reads CASSPYSGGRTDTQYF. Written as DNA, the CDR3 is TGCGCCAGCAGCCCCTATAGCGGGGGACGCACAGATACGCAGTATTTT.

There are a few counts of this clonotype. The chain combines TRBV5-1 with TRBJ1-4; 10 bases align to TRBD1. Germline CDR1 reads SGHRS; CDR2 reads YFSETQ. Trimming cost V 4 bases and J 7 bases; bases outside gene matches: 7. The CDR3 has 15 amino acids. CDR3 DNA sequence: TGCGCCAGCAGCGCGGCAGGGGACAGGGGTGAAAAACTGTTTTTT. This gives the protein CASSAAGDRGEKLFF.

This clonotype was seen a handful of times. The V call is TRBV25-1, the J call TRBJ1-2; D possibly corresponds to TRBD1 (5 bases). Trimming removed 8 bases at V and 7 bases at J, with 23 bases between. CDR3 length: 15 amino acids. Germline V gives CDR1 MGHDK, CDR2 SYGVNS. For the CDR3, the DNA is TGTGCCAGCGTCCTCTCCACCGTTGTGAGGGGTGGCTACACCTTC. It codes for CASVLSTVVRGGYTF.

This chain uses TRBV7-2 with TRBJ2-2, with 8 bases aligning to TRBD2. CDR1 and CDR2 (germline): SGHTA, FQGNSA. V was pared by 2 bases and J by 4 bases, with 9 bases of the junction left unmatched. The CDR3 runs 17 residues. The CDR3 DNA reads as TGTGCCAGCAGCTTACGGTTCGGGGGGGTTCGCACCGGGGAGCTGTTTTTT. It specifies CASSLRFGGVRTGELFF. The full variable domain, rest sourced from reference TRBV7-2 and TRBJ2-2, is GAGVSQSPSNKVTEKGKDVELRCDPISGHTALYWYRQSLGQGLEFLIYFQGNSAPDKSGLPSDRFSAERTGGSVSTLTIQRTQQEDSAVYLCASSLRFGGVRTGELFFGEGSRLTVL.

The table lists this clonotype with many counts. V usage is TRBV20-1 and J usage is TRBJ1-1; D gene ambiguous. This CDR3 has 10 residues. Trimming cost V 6 bases and J 8 bases, with 10 bases left between them. Germline CDR1 DFQATT, CDR2 SNEGSKA (reference sequence). The CDR3 nucleotides are TGCAGTGCAAGGGATCCCGAAGCTTTCTTT. Its translation: CSARDPEAFF.

This clonotype turned up a few times. The chain links TRBV6-5 to TRBJ1-5; D is possibly TRBD1 (5 bases). Germline CDR1 reads MNHEY; CDR2 reads SVGAGI. The CDR3 spans 16 residues. Trimming removed 4 bases from V and 7 bases from J, with 20 bases in between. This CDR3 reads CASSSITRGAGQPQHF. CDR3 nucleotides: TGTGCCAGCAGTTCAATCACGAGGGGCGCGGGACAGCCCCAGCATTTT.

In this sample, this clonotype turned up a few times. V usage is TRBV7-6 and J usage is TRBJ2-7, with 9 bases lining up with TRBD2. This CDR3 is 13 amino acids long. J lost 1 base, V lost 6 bases, and 1 base had no gene match. Germline V lookup: CDR1 SGHVS, CDR2 FNYEAQ. The CDR3 reads CASRRGGSYEQYF. The DNA for the CDR3 is TGTGCCAGCAGGCGGGGGGGGTCCTACGAGCAGTACTTC. The full variable domain, in which reference TRBV7-6 and TRBJ2-7 provide the parts outside the CDR3, is GAGVSQSPRYKVTKRGQDVALRCDPISGHVSLYWYRQALGQGPEFLTYFNYEAQQDKSGLPNDRFSAERPEGSISTLTIQRTEQRDSAMYRCASRRGGSYEQYFGPGTRLTVT.

This clonotype was found many times. The chain recombines TRBV7-2 with TRBJ2-4; TRBD1 aligns across 7 bases. V lost 1 base to trimming and J lost 1 base; unmatched junction nucleotides: 13. There are 19 residues in the CDR3. The germline V gene has CDR1 SGHTA and CDR2 FQGNSA. Written as DNA, the CDR3 is TGTGCCAGCAGCTTAGGAGGCAGGGGGACCATGTTGGCCAAAAACATTCAGTACTTC. Translated, it gives CASSLGGRGTMLAKNIQYF.

The table lists this clonotype with a few counts. V and J are TRBV6-1 and TRBJ2-2; D gene uncertain. The V gene lost 2 bases and the J gene lost 7 bases, with 5 bases spanning the gap. In germline, CDR1 is MNHNS, CDR2 SASEGT. This CDR3 contains 12 residues. The CDR3 DNA follows: TGTGCCAGCAGTGAATATCGCGGGGAGCTGTTTTTT. As protein: CASSEYRGELFF.

The rearrangement joins TRBV5-1 to TRBJ2-5, with 7 bases identical to TRBD2. The CDR3 has 15 amino acids. The germline gives CDR1 SGHRS, CDR2 YFSETQ. Losses at the gene ends were 3 bases for V and 2 bases for J; bases not matched to a gene: 7. The CDR3 spells CASSWTGLPQETQYF. The CDR3, as DNA: TGCGCCAGCAGCTGGACGGGACTACCACAAGAGACCCAGTACTTC.

This clonotype was observed at least ten times. The rearrangement links TRBV12-3 or TRBV12-4 to TRBJ1-5; perhaps TRBD1 as D (5 bases). There are 13 residues in the CDR3. Trimming stripped 5 bases from V and 7 bases from J, with 12 bases between. The CDR3 DNA reads as TGTGCCAGCAGTCAAGGGGTAGGGCAGCCCCAGCATTTT. This translates into CASSQGVGQPQHF.